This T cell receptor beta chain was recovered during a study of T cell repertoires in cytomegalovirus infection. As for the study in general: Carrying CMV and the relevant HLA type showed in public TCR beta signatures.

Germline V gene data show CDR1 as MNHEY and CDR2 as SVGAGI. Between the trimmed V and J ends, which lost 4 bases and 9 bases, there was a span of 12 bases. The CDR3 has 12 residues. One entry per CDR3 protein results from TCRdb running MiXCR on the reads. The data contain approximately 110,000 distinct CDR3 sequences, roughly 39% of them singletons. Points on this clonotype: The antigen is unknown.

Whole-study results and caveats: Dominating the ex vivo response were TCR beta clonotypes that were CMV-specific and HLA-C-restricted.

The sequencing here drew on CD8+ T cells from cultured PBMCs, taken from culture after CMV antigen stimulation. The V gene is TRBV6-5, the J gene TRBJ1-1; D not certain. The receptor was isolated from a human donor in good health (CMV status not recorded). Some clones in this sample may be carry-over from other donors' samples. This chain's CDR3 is CASSSPGFQAFF. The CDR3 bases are TGTGCCAGCAGTTCCCCCGGGTTCCAAGCTTTCTTT.